This passage covers 3 T cell receptor beta chains from one sample sequenced in a study of blood T cell repertoires in COVID-19. TCRdb's copy holds only in-frame clones and misses some; the assay was immunoSEQ multiplex PCR. This table has fewer than 300,000 clones, around 82% appearing once. Specimen: peripheral blood. Source of these receptors: a woman between 18 and 29 years old with acute or convalescent COVID-19.

The chain uses TRBV4-3 and TRBJ1-6; perhaps TRBD1 as D (5 bases). Trimming took off 2 bases at V and 9 bases at J, with 14 bases between the two ends. Germline V gives CDR1 LGHNA, CDR2 YSLEER. The CDR3 spans 15 residues. CDR3 nucleotide sequence: TGCGCCAGCAGCCAAACCCCAGGGAGGGCTTCACCCCTCCACTTT. Protein product: CASSQTPGRASPLHF.

V and J are TRBV9 and TRBJ1-6; 12 nucleotides line up with TRBD1. Per the germline V gene, CDR1 is SGDLS and CDR2 is YYNGEE. CDR3 length: 17 amino acids. Trimming at V came to 3 bases and at J to 4 bases, leaving 5 bases not matched to a gene. The CDR3 DNA reads as TGTGCCAGCAGCGAGGGACAGGGGGCTCCTTATAATTCACCCCTCCACTTT. Encoded protein: CASSEGQGAPYNSPLHF.

The gene calls are TRBV29-1 and TRBJ2-1; 9 positions match TRBD2. The CDR3 runs to 14 residues. The junction had 13 bases not matched to a gene; V was cut back by 7 bases and J by 9 bases. CDR1 is SQVTM and CDR2 is ANQGSEA in the germline V gene. CDR3: CSAPCPSGVVEQFF. CDR3 nucleotides: TGCAGCGCCCCGTGCCCTAGCGGGGTGGTTGAGCAGTTCTTC.